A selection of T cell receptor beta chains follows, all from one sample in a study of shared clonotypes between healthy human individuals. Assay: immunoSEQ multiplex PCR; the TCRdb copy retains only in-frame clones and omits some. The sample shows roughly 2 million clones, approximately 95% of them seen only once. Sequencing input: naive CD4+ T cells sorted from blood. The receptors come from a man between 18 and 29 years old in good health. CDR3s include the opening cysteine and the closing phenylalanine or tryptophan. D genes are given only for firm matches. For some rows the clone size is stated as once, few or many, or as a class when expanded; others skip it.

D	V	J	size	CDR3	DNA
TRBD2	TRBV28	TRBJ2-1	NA	CASSRERLAGSHEQFF	TGTGCCAGCAGTCGAGAAAGACTAGCGGGGAGCCATGAGCAGTTCTTC
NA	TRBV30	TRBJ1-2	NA	CAWVSVLGGYTF	TGTGCCTGGGTCAGTGTCTTGGGCGGCTACACCTTC
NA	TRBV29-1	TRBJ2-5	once	CSVKRNQETQYF	TGCAGCGTTAAACGAAACCAAGAGACCCAGTACTTC
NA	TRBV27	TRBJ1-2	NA	CASSLVRYGYGYTF	TGTGCCAGCAGTTTAGTTCGGTATGGATATGGCTACACCTTC
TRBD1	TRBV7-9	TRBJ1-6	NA	CASSQRQGANSPLHF	TGTGCCAGCAGCCAGCGACAGGGGGCGAATTCACCCCTCCACTTT
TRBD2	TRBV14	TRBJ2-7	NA	CASSQDEPGGARFYEQYF	TGTGCCAGCAGCCAAGATGAGCCCGGGGGGGCCCGGTTCTACGAGCAGTACTTC
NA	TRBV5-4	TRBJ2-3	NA	CASSIPLGAYTDTQYF	TGTGCCAGCAGCATCCCCCTTGGGGCCTACACAGATACGCAGTATTTT
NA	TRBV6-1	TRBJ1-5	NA	CASSERQLNQPQHF	TGTGCCAGCAGTGAACGGCAGCTAAATCAGCCCCAGCATTTT
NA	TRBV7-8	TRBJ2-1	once	CASSRRGNEQFF	TGTGCCAGCAGCCGGAGAGGGAATGAGCAGTTCTTC
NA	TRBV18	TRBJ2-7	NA	CASSRAGNSYEQYF	TGTGCCAGCTCACGGGCAGGGAATTCTTACGAGCAGTACTTC
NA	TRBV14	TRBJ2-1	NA	CASSHLSTVQNEQFF	TGTGCCAGCAGCCACCTCTCCACAGTCCAAAATGAGCAGTTCTTC
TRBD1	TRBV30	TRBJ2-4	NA	CAWSVGGEAKNIQYF	TGTGCCTGGAGTGTAGGGGGCGAAGCCAAAAACATTCAGTACTTC
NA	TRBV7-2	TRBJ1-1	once	CASSLAFGTYTEAFF	TGTGCCAGCAGCTTAGCGTTTGGGACGTACACTGAAGCTTTCTTT
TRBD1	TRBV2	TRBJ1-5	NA	CASSSTGVSNQPQHF	TGTGCCAGCAGTTCGACAGGGGTTAGCAATCAGCCCCAGCATTTT
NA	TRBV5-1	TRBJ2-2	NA	CASSLGNRRNTGELFF	TGCGCCAGCAGCTTGGGGAACAGAAGGAACACCGGGGAGCTGTTTTTT
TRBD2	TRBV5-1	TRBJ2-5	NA	CASSLAISPGGTQYF	TGCGCCAGCAGCTTGGCCATAAGCCCGGGGGGGACCCAGTACTTC
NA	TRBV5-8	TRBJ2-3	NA	CASSLAQGRGDTQYF	TGTGCCAGCAGCTTGGCTCAGGGGCGAGGAGATACGCAGTATTTT
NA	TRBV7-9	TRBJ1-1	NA	CASSFGGVNTEAFF	TGTGCCAGCAGCTTCGGGGGGGTTAACACTGAAGCTTTCTTT
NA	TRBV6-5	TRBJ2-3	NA	CASRGQSRLADTQYF	TGTGCCAGCCGAGGACAGTCTCGCTTGGCAGATACGCAGTATTTT
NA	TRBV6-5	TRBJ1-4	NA	CASSYSYSGNEKLFF	TGTGCCAGCAGTTACTCTTACTCCGGGAATGAAAAACTGTTTTTT
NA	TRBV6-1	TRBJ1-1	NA	CATGWTRGRLEAFF	TGTGCCACTGGGTGGACCCGGGGTCGGCTTGAAGCTTTCTTT
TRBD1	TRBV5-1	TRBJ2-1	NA	CASKERTGTAYNEQFF	TGCGCCAGCAAAGAAAGAACCGGGACAGCCTACAATGAGCAGTTCTTC
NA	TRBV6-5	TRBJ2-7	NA	CASSYSMVDPYEQYF	TGTGCCAGCAGTTACTCCATGGTGGATCCCTACGAGCAGTACTTC
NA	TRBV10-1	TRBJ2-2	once	CASQGTGVHFTGELFF	TGCGCCAGCCAAGGGACGGGAGTCCATTTTACCGGGGAGCTGTTTTTT
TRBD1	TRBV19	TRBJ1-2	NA	CASSIWSGGGYTF	TGTGCCAGTAGTATCTGGTCAGGGGGTGGCTACACCTTC
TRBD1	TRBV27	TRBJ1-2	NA	CASSMDRNYGYTF	TGTGCCAGCAGTATGGACAGGAACTATGGCTACACCTTC
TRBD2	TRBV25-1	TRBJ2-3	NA	CASSEGASGGARDTQYF	TGTGCCAGCAGTGAAGGGGCTAGCGGGGGGGCCAGAGATACGCAGTATTTT